This T cell receptor (beta chain) was found in a study of blood T cell repertoires in COVID-19. Across the whole study: The origin of the acute and convalescent COVID-19 samples was the United States, Italy and Spain. Nucleic acid was either cDNA or gDNA, and it came from T cells, B-cell-depleted T cells, or PBMCs.

In the source study's methods: Reference gene primer amplification gave estimated nucleated cell counts. TCRdb's table, derived via immunoSEQ multiplex PCR, lists solely in-frame clones and lacks some. V, J and clone size are taken as reported in that table, and D and trimming were inferred from the DNA itself. The table records about 120,000 clones, about 89% of them present only once. The length of the CDR3 is 14 residues. Trimming cost V 4 bases and J 4 bases, with 13 bases left between them. Germline CDR1 is MNHEY and CDR2 is SMNVEV (reference sequence). The clonotype comes from a human donor with acute or convalescent COVID-19. The donor label of this sample is uncertain. Sequenced sample: peripheral blood. The chain employs TRBV27 and TRBJ1-1; D unresolved. CDR3 region: CASSSLTGSTEAFF. CDR3 in DNA: TGTGCCAGCAGTTCGCTGACGGGATCCACTGAAGCTTTCTTT.